These T cell receptor beta chains were read from a single sample in a study of Tregs in tolerant kidney transplant recipients. The data were produced by immunoSEQ multiplex PCR, yet TCRdb's version contains in-frame clones alone and is incomplete. The data show 50,000 to 75,000 clones, less than 98% seen once. The source material was Tregs from blood, sampled before the transplant. All receptors derive from a human donor who received a combined kidney and bone marrow transplant. Both conserved end residues are part of each CDR3. A D gene is named only where the DNA matches it firmly. The size entry is marked missing in some rows and otherwise reads once, few, many or a size class.

j_gene	d_gene	abundance	v_gene	CDR3aa	CDR3nt
TRBJ2-7	.	.	TRBV5-4	CASSRGYGDPWEQYF	TGTGCCAGCAGCCGGGGGTACGGCGATCCGTGGGAGCAGTACTTC
TRBJ2-1	.	.	TRBV11-3	CASSFARYNEQFF	TGTGCCAGCAGCTTTGCTAGATACAATGAGCAGTTCTTC
TRBJ2-7	TRBD1	.	TRBV7-2	CASSPGQGPYEQYF	TGTGCCAGCAGCCCCGGACAGGGCCCCTACGAGCAGTACTTC
TRBJ1-2	.	once	TRBV18	CASSPPTGSYGYTF	TGTGCCAGCTCACCACCGACAGGATCCTATGGCTACACCTTC
TRBJ2-2	TRBD2	.	TRBV7-8	CASSLALLAGVSGELFF	TGTGCCAGCAGCTTAGCGCTACTAGCGGGAGTCTCCGGGGAGCTGTTTTTT
TRBJ1-1	.	once	TRBV5-4	CASSLDSNTEAFF	TGTGCCAGCAGCCTAGATTCGAACACTGAAGCTTTCTTT
TRBJ2-3	.	.	TRBV5-4	CASGQGSLSTDTQYF	TGTGCCAGCGGTCAGGGATCGTTGAGCACAGATACGCAGTATTTT
TRBJ1-2	TRBD1	.	TRBV5-6	CASSLVDRGRDYGYTF	TGTGCCAGCAGCTTGGTCGACAGGGGGCGCGACTATGGCTACACCTTC
TRBJ1-2	.	.	TRBV6-1	CASSESSGRDYGYTF	TGTGCCAGCAGTGAGTCCAGCGGACGTGACTATGGCTACACCTTC
TRBJ2-1	TRBD2	.	TRBV7-9	CASSLGTSGTNEQFF	TGTGCCAGCAGCTTAGGGACTAGCGGGACCAATGAGCAGTTCTTC
TRBJ1-1	.	.	TRBV7-2	CASSLDRTGTEAFF	TGTGCCAGCAGCTTAGACAGGACGGGCACTGAAGCTTTCTTT
TRBJ2-3	TRBD1	.	TRBV15	CATSRQTGWIDTQYF	TGTGCCACCAGCAGACAGACAGGGTGGATAGATACGCAGTATTTT
TRBJ2-2	TRBD2	.	TRBV5-4	CASSLGLAANTGELFF	TGTGCCAGCAGCTTGGGACTAGCAGCGAACACCGGGGAGCTGTTTTTT
TRBJ2-7	TRBD2	.	TRBV7-6	CASSLGGGGGRYEQYF	TGTGCCAGCAGCTTAGGTGGCGGGGGGGGCCGATACGAGCAGTACTTC
TRBJ2-7	.	.	TRBV19	CASSIDRGISYEQYF	TGTGCCAGTAGTATAGATCGCGGGATCTCCTACGAGCAGTACTTC
TRBJ2-1	.	.	TRBV12-5	CASGLAQGMEQFF	TGTGCTAGTGGTTTGGCCCAGGGTATGGAGCAGTTCTTC
TRBJ1-1	.	.	TRBV7-2	CASSFATGFTEAFF	TGTGCCAGCAGCTTCGCTACAGGGTTCACTGAAGCTTTCTTT
TRBJ2-5	TRBD1	.	TRBV5-1	CASSRNPMDRGETQYF	TGCGCCAGCAGCCGAAATCCTATGGACAGGGGCGAGACCCAGTACTTC
TRBJ2-3	TRBD1	.	TRBV7-2	CASSLEQGTPRGNTQYF	TGTGCCAGCAGCTTAGAACAGGGGACACCACGTGGGAATACGCAGTATTTT
TRBJ1-3	.	.	TRBV5-1	CASSPAASGNTIYF	TGCGCCAGCAGCCCTGCGGCGTCTGGAAACACCATATATTTT
TRBJ1-1	.	.	TRBV30	CACRRDIVTEAFF	TGTGCCTGTCGACGGGACATCGTCACTGAAGCTTTCTTT
TRBJ2-4	.	.	TRBV4-1	CASSQDVQGRAAYF	TGCGCCAGCAGCCAAGATGTCCAGGGGCGAGCAGCGTACTTC
TRBJ2-1	TRBD2	.	TRBV7-3	CASSLSLGGGAKTLFF	TGTGCCAGCAGCTTAAGCCTGGGCGGGGGGGCCAAGACCCTGTTCTTC
TRBJ2-3	.	.	TRBV5-4	CASSLLGRETDTQYF	TGTGCCAGCAGCTTGTTGGGCCGAGAAACAGATACGCAGTATTTT
TRBJ2-1	.	.	TRBV7-3	CASSLGFYNEQFF	TGTGCCAGCAGCTTGGGCTTTTACAATGAGCAGTTCTTC
TRBJ1-2	.	.	TRBV6-5	CASSPRFARSGYTF	TGTGCCAGCAGTCCCCGATTTGCCAGGTCTGGCTACACCTTC
TRBJ2-7	.	once	TRBV5-4	CASSFTGGFDEQYF	TGTGCCAGCAGCTTTACGGGTGGGTTCGACGAGCAGTACTTC
TRBJ1-4	TRBD1	.	TRBV10-1	CASSPGTGRDSEKLFF	TGCGCCAGCAGCCCGGGGACAGGGAGGGACAGTGAAAAACTGTTTTTT
TRBJ1-5	.	.	TRBV2	CASSINQPQHF	TGTGCCAGCAGCATCAATCAGCCCCAGCATTTT
TRBJ2-7	TRBD1	.	TRBV19	CASSPRDRDFYEQYF	TGTGCCAGTAGCCCCCGGGACAGGGACTTCTACGAGCAGTACTTC
TRBJ2-1	TRBD2	.	TRBV7-2	CASSLGGLAGEWSYNEQFF	TGTGCCAGCAGCTTAGGCGGACTAGCGGGAGAGTGGTCCTACAATGAGCAGTTCTTC
TRBJ1-2	TRBD1	.	TRBV14	CASSHYRGPLVGYTF	TGTGCCAGCAGCCATTACAGGGGCCCCCTCGTTGGCTACACCTTC
TRBJ1-3	.	.	TRBV19	CASSSSSGNTIYF	TGTGCCAGCTCGTCTTCCTCTGGAAACACCATATATTTT
TRBJ2-7	TRBD2	.	TRBV27	CASSFSGTSGRGAYEQYF	TGTGCCAGCAGTTTTAGTGGGACTAGCGGGAGAGGGGCCTACGAGCAGTACTTC
TRBJ1-1	.	.	TRBV29-1	CSGGPIITNTEAFF	TGCAGCGGGGGGCCCATAATAACAAACACTGAAGCTTTCTTT
TRBJ1-5	.	.	TRBV15	CATSRAFPRDNQPQHF	TGTGCCACCAGCAGGGCTTTCCCCAGGGACAATCAGCCCCAGCATTTT
TRBJ2-7	.	.	TRBV4-2	CASSQDLRVGEQYF	TGTGCCAGCAGCCAAGATCTGCGGGTCGGGGAGCAGTACTTC
TRBJ2-7	.	.	TRBV4-1	CASSLKASLDSYEQYF	TGCGCCAGCAGCCTGAAAGCCTCCCTTGACTCCTACGAGCAGTACTTC
TRBJ2-4	.	.	TRBV5-1	CASSQGQTLAKNIQYF	TGCGCCAGCAGCCAAGGACAGACGCTAGCCAAAAACATTCAGTACTTC
TRBJ2-3	TRBD2	.	TRBV14	CASSRRTSGITDTQYF	TGTGCCAGCAGCCGGAGGACTAGCGGGATCACAGATACGCAGTATTTT
TRBJ1-5	.	.	TRBV7-9	CASSLDWQPQHF	TGTGCCAGCAGCTTAGACTGGCAGCCCCAGCATTTT
TRBJ1-5	.	.	TRBV6-1	CASSEQGQYSNQPQHF	TGTGCCAGCAGTGAACAAGGACAGTATAGCAATCAGCCCCAGCATTTT
TRBJ2-7	.	.	TRBV30	CAWSVRRGLGYF	TGTGCCTGGAGTGTACGGAGGGGCTTGGGGTACTTC
TRBJ2-5	.	.	TRBV2	CASRRGRETQYF	TGTGCCAGCAGGCGGGGTCGAGAGACCCAGTACTTC
TRBJ1-1	.	.	TRBV18	CASSPRTGTKRNTEAFF	TGTGCCAGCTCACCCAGAACAGGGACTAAGAGAAACACTGAAGCTTTCTTT
TRBJ2-7	.	.	TRBV5-1	CASSSLTGSYEQYF	TGCGCCAGCAGCTCCCTGACGGGGTCCTACGAGCAGTACTTC
TRBJ2-5	TRBD1	once	TRBV9	CASSEHPTGEETQYF	TGTGCCAGCAGCGAACACCCGACAGGGGAAGAGACCCAGTACTTC
TRBJ2-7	.	.	TRBV20-1	CSASSYEQYF	TGCAGTGCTAGCTCTTACGAGCAGTACTTC
TRBJ2-7	.	once	TRBV5-1	CASSLAGRPYEQYF	TGCGCCAGCAGCTTGGCAGGCAGGCCCTACGAGCAGTACTTC
TRBJ1-2	TRBD1	.	TRBV19	CASSMGTGYRVHGYTF	TGTGCCAGTAGTATGGGGACAGGGTATAGGGTTCATGGCTACACCTTC
TRBJ2-7	.	.	TRBV4-3	CASSQHKGGIGEQYF	TGCGCCAGCAGCCAGCATAAGGGGGGGATTGGCGAGCAGTACTTC